The 30 T cell receptor beta chains listed next were all sequenced from one sample in a study of PD-L1 blockade in urothelial cancer. Sample time point: pretreatment peripheral blood. Sequencing used immunoSEQ multiplex PCR; TCRdb keeps in-frame clones, though not all of them. Here the sample spans 85,000 to 90,000 clones, approximately 87% being singletons. The starting material was PBMCs, obtained around atezolizumab (anti-PD-L1) treatment. Receptors originate from a man between 60 and 75 years old with urothelial cancer.

V and J are TRBV5-5 and TRBJ1-5; 12 bases map to TRBD1. The V gene end was trimmed by 4 bases and the J gene end by 7 bases; junction bases not matched to a gene: 6. Germline loops: CDR1 SGHKS, CDR2 YYEKEE (reference sequence). The CDR3 totals 15 residues. CDR3 bases: TGTGCCAGCAGCGAGGGACAGGGGGCTTTGCAGCCCCAGCATTTT. This encodes CASSEGQGALQPQHF.

This clone was seen more than once but under ten times. This chain connects TRBV11-2 to TRBJ1-3; D ambiguous. V lost 7 bases, J lost 2 bases, and 12 bases lay in between. The CDR3 is made up of 14 amino acids. Germline CDR1 SGHAT, CDR2 FQNNGV. The CDR3 sequence is CASTLGETGNTIYF. DNA of the CDR3: TGTGCCAGCACCTTGGGAGAAACTGGAAACACCATATATTTT.

The J gene is TRBJ1-2, the V gene TRBV28, with D perhaps TRBD1 (5 bases). Between the trimmed V and J ends, which lost 3 bases and 4 bases, there was a span of 18 bases. The CDR3 has 16 amino acids. Germline CDR1 reads MDHEN; CDR2 reads SYDVKM. CDR3 loop: CASSFFSVADIYGYTF. CDR3 in DNA: TGTGCCAGCAGTTTTTTTTCGGTTGCGGACATCTATGGCTACACCTTC.

CDR3: CASSLTWGGANTGELFF. CDR3 DNA: TGTGCCAGCAGTTTAACCTGGGGGGGGGCTAACACCGGGGAGCTGTTTTTT. This chain uses TRBV27 with TRBJ2-2; the D gene is possibly TRBD2 (7 bases). Germline-derived CDR1 and CDR2 are MNHEY and SMNVEV (reference sequence). The germline V and J ends were trimmed by 2 bases and 2 bases, with 15 bases remaining between them. The CDR3 has 17 amino acids.

CDR3 bases: TGTGCCAGCAGCTCAACATTAGGGAGGACAGGGATGATTCCGGGCTACACCTTC. Its translation: CASSSTLGRTGMIPGYTF. This chain connects TRBV7-2 to TRBJ1-2, with 8 bases aligning to TRBD1. Germline CDR1 and CDR2: SGHTA and FQGNSA. This CDR3 is built from 18 residues. After removal of 4 bases from V and 8 bases from J, the junction contained 21 bases not matched to a gene.

V and J are TRBV5-4 and TRBJ1-3; 10 nucleotides align to TRBD1. In germline, CDR1 is SGHNT, CDR2 YYREEE (reference sequence). The CDR3 totals 16 residues. The V and J ends lost 4 bases and 1 base, in that order; junction bases with no gene match: 5. The CDR3 bases are TGTGCCAGCAGCATTGACAGGGGGCCTTCTGGAAACACCATATATTTT. As protein: CASSIDRGPSGNTIYF.

CDR3 bases: TGTGCCTGGAGTGTGGACAGGACTTCTGGAAACACCATATATTTT. It yields the protein CAWSVDRTSGNTIYF. The gene calls are TRBV30 and TRBJ1-3; TRBD1 matches 7 bases. The CDR3 is 15 residues long. With 0 bases clipped from V and 1 base from J, the junction kept 3 bases outside the gene matches. Germline CDR1 is GTSNPN and CDR2 is SVGIG (reference sequence).

The chain links TRBV6-1 to TRBJ1-1; 9 bases are shared with TRBD1. V lost 9 bases and J lost 1; bases outside the gene matches: 9. This CDR3 region has 15 residues. Germline CDR1 and CDR2: MNHNS and SASEGT. CDR3 region: CARLQGAPKNTEAFF. As DNA, the CDR3 is TGTGCCAGGCTACAGGGGGCTCCCAAGAACACTGAAGCTTTCTTT.

The CDR3: CASTQGWTIYF. CDR3 in DNA: TGTGCCAGCACCCAGGGGTGGACCATATATTTT. The rearrangement uses TRBV2 and TRBJ1-3; tentative D call: TRBD1 (6 bases). Germline V CDR1 and CDR2: SNHLY, FYNNEI. Trimming left V 7 bases short and J 10 bases short, with 11 bases between. The CDR3 is made up of 11 amino acids.

The chain carries TRBV6-1 and TRBJ1-1; possibly TRBD1 for D (6 bases). Germline V gene lookup returns CDR1 MNHNS and CDR2 SASEGT. The CDR3 extends over 14 amino acids. Between the trimmed V and J ends, which lost 7 bases and 3 bases, there was a span of 15 bases. The CDR3 DNA sequence: TGTGCCAGCACCACAGGGAGCAGCTACACTGAAGCTTTCTTT. Its translation: CASTTGSSYTEAFF.

The V gene is TRBV9, the J gene TRBJ1-1, with TRBD1 as a possible D gene (6 bases). The germline V gene has CDR1 SGDLS and CDR2 YYNGEE. V was shortened by 3 bases and J by 4 bases, with 16 bases between the two germline ends. The CDR3 is made up of 15 amino acids. The DNA for the CDR3 is TGTGCCAGCAGCGCCATCGGGGGGCGCCTCACTGAAGCTTTCTTT. Residues: CASSAIGGRLTEAFF.

This chain connects TRBV18 to TRBJ2-5; 7 bases agree with TRBD1. CDR1 and CDR2 from the germline V gene are KGHSH and LQKENI. After removal of 6 bases from V and 5 bases from J, the junction contained 12 bases not matched to a gene. CDR3 length equals 15 residues. CDR3 nucleotides: TGTGCCAGCTCTCCCCCGGACAGGTCCGGCGAGACCCAGTACTTC. Amino acid sequence: CASSPPDRSGETQYF.

The CDR3 sequence is CASSPGQGVGQPQHF. The CDR3, as DNA: TGTGCCAGCTCACCGGGGCAGGGGGTAGGTCAGCCCCAGCATTTT. The rearrangement joins TRBV18 to TRBJ1-5; 7 bases match TRBD1. Per the germline V gene, CDR1 is KGHSH and CDR2 is LQKENI. J gave up 6 bases and V 3 bases, and 8 bases lay outside the gene matches. The CDR3 runs to 15 residues.

This chain uses TRBV7-2 with TRBJ2-2; D gene ambiguous. Germline loops: CDR1 SGHTA, CDR2 FQGNSA. The CDR3 consists of 15 residues. Trimming took off 1 base at V and 4 bases at J, with 10 bases between the two ends. CDR3 region: CASSLVRLGTGELFF. The DNA of the CDR3 is TGTGCCAGCAGCTTAGTTAGGCTAGGCACCGGGGAGCTGTTTTTT.

This chain connects TRBV25-1 to TRBJ2-7; D gene ambiguous. The CDR3 runs to 15 residues. The germline CDR1 and CDR2 sequences are MGHDK and SYGVNS. Between the trimmed V and J ends, which lost 2 bases and 1 base, there was a span of 12 bases. CDR3 loop: CASSENGRLSYEQYF. The CDR3 nucleotides read TGTGCCAGCAGTGAAAATGGCAGGCTATCCTACGAGCAGTACTTC.

V gene TRBV7-2 combines with J gene TRBJ2-1, with 10 nucleotides matching TRBD2. CDR3 length equals 15 residues. The germline CDR1 and CDR2 sequences are SGHTA and FQGNSA. V shed 2 bases and J 4 bases; nucleotides not matched to a gene: 2. The DNA for the CDR3 is TGTGCCAGCAGCTTACTAGCGGGAGAATACAATGAGCAGTTCTTC. This sequence encodes CASSLLAGEYNEQFF.

The V and J genes are TRBV5-1 and TRBJ2-7; a possible D gene is TRBD1 (6 bases). V lost 0 bases, J lost 0 bases, and 16 bases lay in between. This CDR3 has 17 amino acids. CDR1 is SGHRS and CDR2 is YFSETQ in the germline V gene. CDR3 coding DNA: TGCGCCAGCAGCTTGGCCCAGGGCAGGGGTCTCTCCTACGAGCAGTACTTC. It codes for CASSLAQGRGLSYEQYF. Based on the CDR3 plus reference TRBV5-1 and TRBJ2-7, the full variable domain is KAGVTQTPRYLIKTRGQQVTLSCSPISGHRSVSWYQQTPGQGLQFLFEYFSETQRNKGNFPGRFSGRQFSNSRSEMNVSTLELGDSALYLCASSLAQGRGLSYEQYFGPGTRLTVT.

The rearrangement joins TRBV30 to TRBJ1-4; D may be TRBD1 (5 bases). Germline lookup yields CDR1 GTSNPN and CDR2 SVGIG (reference sequence). V lost 5 bases, J lost 7 bases, and 11 bases lay in between. This CDR3 is built from 12 residues. The CDR3 sequence: CAWGWGGEKLFF. In DNA form, the CDR3 reads TGTGCCTGGGGGTGGGGGGGTGAAAAACTGTTTTTT.

This rearrangement joins TRBV7-2 to TRBJ1-1, with a tentative D call TRBD1 (5 bases). Trimming left V 5 bases short and J 5 bases short, with 12 bases between. The CDR3 has 13 amino acids. The germline CDR1 and CDR2 sequences are SGHTA and FQGNSA. This CDR3 is CASSPLRVTEAFF. For the CDR3, the DNA is TGTGCCAGCAGCCCACTCAGGGTTACTGAAGCTTTCTTT.

This rearrangement joins TRBV10-3 to TRBJ2-7; 7 bases map to TRBD1. The J segment lost 4 bases and the V segment lost 5 bases, leaving 2 bases of the junction unmatched. The germline CDR1 and CDR2 sequences are ENHRY and SYGVKD. This CDR3 has 12 residues. CDR3 DNA sequence: TGTGCCATCAGTAAGACAGGGTACGAGCAGTACTTC. Amino acids: CAISKTGYEQYF.

The chain uses TRBV19 and TRBJ1-1; 10 bases are shared with TRBD1. CDR1 and CDR2 (germline): LNHDA, SQIVND (reference sequence). After removal of 5 bases from V and 1 base from J, the junction contained 4 bases not matched to a gene. The CDR3 is 15 amino acids. This CDR3 reads CASSDGTGENTEAFF. In nucleotides, the CDR3 is TGTGCCAGTAGTGACGGGACAGGGGAGAACACTGAAGCTTTCTTT.

The rearrangement uses TRBV5-4 and TRBJ2-3; possible D gene TRBD2, 8 bases. The V and J ends lost 5 bases and 3 bases respectively, with 28 bases between them. There are 19 residues in the CDR3. The germline gives CDR1 SGHNT, CDR2 YYREEE (reference sequence). The CDR3 sequence is CASSLTRGAVSGSTDTQYF. The DNA for the CDR3 is TGTGCCAGCAGTTTGACCAGGGGGGCTGTGAGCGGGAGTACAGATACGCAGTATTTT.

The chain has TRBV6-5 and TRBJ1-3, with D possibly TRBD1 on 6 matching bases. V lost 2 bases to trimming and J lost 3 bases, with 11 bases between them. The CDR3 length is 15 residues. CDR1 and CDR2 (germline): MNHEY, SVGAGI. CDR3 in amino acids: CASSYLEGVGNTIYF. Written as DNA, the CDR3 is TGTGCCAGCAGTTACCTAGAGGGGGTTGGAAACACCATATATTTT.

The CDR3, as DNA: TGTGCCAGCAGGGGGGAGGGCGTCGGGTTAGGCTACACCTTC. Translating it yields CASRGEGVGLGYTF. The rearrangement uses TRBV2 and TRBJ1-2; a possible D gene is TRBD1 (5 bases). Germline loops: CDR1 SNHLY, CDR2 FYNNEI. The CDR3 runs to 14 residues. Trimming shortened V by 6 bases and J by 8 bases, and 19 bases separated the two germline ends.

This clone was observed once. The genes are TRBV7-2 and TRBJ1-1; D unresolved. The CDR3 consists of 13 residues. Trimming took 2 bases from V and 1 from J, leaving 5 bases between them. Germline V gene sequence: CDR1 SGHTA, CDR2 FQGNSA. CDR3 loop: CASSLRQNTEAFF. As DNA, the CDR3 is TGTGCCAGCAGCTTAAGACAGAACACTGAAGCTTTCTTT.

The CDR3 DNA reads as TGTGCCAGCAGCAAGACAGGGGGGTTCGGGGAGCTGTTTTTT. It yields the protein CASSKTGGFGELFF. The chain recombines TRBV7-9 with TRBJ2-2; 9 bases fit TRBD1. V lost 5 bases, J lost 7 bases, and 5 bases stayed unmatched. Germline V gene sequence: CDR1 SEHNR, CDR2 FQNEAQ (reference sequence). The CDR3 covers 14 residues.

The chain carries TRBV9 and TRBJ2-7, with 10 bases aligning to TRBD2. J was trimmed by 2 bases and V by 4 bases; bases with no gene match: 9. Looked up from germline, CDR1 is SGDLS and CDR2 is YYNGEE. This CDR3 spans 16 amino acids. The CDR3, as DNA: TGTGCCAGCAGCATAAGAGCGGGGGGGAAACCCTACGAGCAGTACTTC. It codes for CASSIRAGGKPYEQYF.

The chain links TRBV7-3 to TRBJ2-2, with 10 bases aligning to TRBD2. V trimming: 5 bases; J trimming: 3 bases; junction bases outside the gene matches: 6. The CDR3 has 16 residues. CDR1 is SGHTA, CDR2 FQGTGA, per germline. The CDR3 loop is CASSPSGGVYTGELFF. The CDR3 region has the DNA TGTGCCAGCAGCCCAAGCGGGGGGGTCTACACCGGGGAGCTGTTTTTT.

The chain combines TRBV6-5 with TRBJ2-7; TRBD1 matches at 7 bases. Germline CDR1 reads MNHEY; CDR2 reads SVGAGI. This CDR3 region has 15 residues. The J segment lost 4 bases and the V segment lost 6 bases, leaving 12 bases of the junction unmatched. The DNA for the CDR3 is TGTGCCAGCAGCTCTCCCGGGACAGCCTCTTACGAGCAGTACTTC. Translated, it gives CASSSPGTASYEQYF.

The V gene is TRBV27, the J gene TRBJ1-2, with D possibly matching TRBD1 (6 bases). Trimming left V 7 bases short and J 4 bases short, with 22 bases between. This CDR3 has 16 residues. CDR1 is MNHEY, CDR2 SMNVEV, per germline (reference sequence). The CDR3 reads CASNPGKPGTSYGYTF. In DNA form, the CDR3 reads TGTGCCAGCAATCCAGGGAAACCAGGGACAAGCTATGGCTACACCTTC.